This TCR beta chain was identified during a study of immune cell composition in non-small cell lung cancer. Study background: Lung adenocarcinoma or squamous carcinoma made up most tumours. Points from the study as a whole: Tumour-reactive clones were not shown to match dominant in vivo tumour clones. Squamous carcinomas (approximately 80%) more often had tumour-associated clones >0.5% than adenocarcinomas (roughly 33%).

V was clipped by 0 bases and J by 2 bases, with 6 bases between them. Germline lookup yields CDR1 SGHVS and CDR2 FNYEAQ. CDR3 size: 14 residues. Notes on this clone: Its antigen is unknown.

The data were produced by immunoSEQ multiplex PCR, yet TCRdb's version contains in-frame clones alone and is incomplete. The sample lists more than 3,000 clones, roughly 72% occurring once. Normal lung was sampled as far from the tumour as possible, at least 3 cm. What was sequenced was non-adjacent lung tissue. This chain connects TRBV7-6 to TRBJ2-3; D not resolved. The receptor comes from a human donor with non-small cell lung cancer. This chain's CDR3 is CASSLASYTDTQYF. CDR3 nucleotides: TGTGCCAGCAGCTTAGCTAGCTACACAGATACGCAGTATTTT.